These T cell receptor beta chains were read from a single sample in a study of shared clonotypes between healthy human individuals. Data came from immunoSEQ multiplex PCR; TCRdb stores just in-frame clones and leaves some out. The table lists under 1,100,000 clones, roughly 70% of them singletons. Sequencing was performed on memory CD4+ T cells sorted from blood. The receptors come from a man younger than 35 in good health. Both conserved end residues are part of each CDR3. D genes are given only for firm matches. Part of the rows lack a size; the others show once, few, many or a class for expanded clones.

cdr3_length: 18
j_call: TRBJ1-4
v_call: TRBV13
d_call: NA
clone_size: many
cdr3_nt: TGTGCCAGCAGCTTGACGGCCTTCTCCGAAAAGTCTAATGAAAAACTGTTTTTT
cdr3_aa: CASSLTAFSEKSNEKLFF

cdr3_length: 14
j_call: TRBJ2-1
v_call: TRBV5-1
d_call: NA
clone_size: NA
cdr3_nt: TGCGCCAGCAGCCCAGGCTACTCCTACAATGAGCAGTTCTTC
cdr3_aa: CASSPGYSYNEQFF

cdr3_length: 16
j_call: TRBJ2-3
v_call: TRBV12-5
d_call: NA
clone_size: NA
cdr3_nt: TGTGCTAGTGGTTTGGTATTGGGGAGTACCACAGATACGCAGTATTTT
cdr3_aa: CASGLVLGSTTDTQYF

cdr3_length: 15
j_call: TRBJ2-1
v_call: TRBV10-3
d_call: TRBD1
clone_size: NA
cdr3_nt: TGTGCCATCAGTGAGTCGATACAGGGGGCGCGTGAGCAGTTCTTC
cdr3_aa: CAISESIQGAREQFF

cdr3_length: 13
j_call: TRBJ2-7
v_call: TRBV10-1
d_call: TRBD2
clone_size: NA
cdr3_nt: TGCGCCAGCAGCTCCGGACTAGCGGACGAGCAGTACTTC
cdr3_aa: CASSSGLADEQYF

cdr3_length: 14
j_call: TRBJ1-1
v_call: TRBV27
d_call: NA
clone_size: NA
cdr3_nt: TGTGCCAGCAGTTTAAACGGGGCTATCACTGAAGCTTTCTTT
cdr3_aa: CASSLNGAITEAFF

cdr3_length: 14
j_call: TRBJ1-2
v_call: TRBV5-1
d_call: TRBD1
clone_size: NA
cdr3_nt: TGCGCCAGCAGCTTGGGGACAGGGCTTGATGGCTACACCTTC
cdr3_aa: CASSLGTGLDGYTF

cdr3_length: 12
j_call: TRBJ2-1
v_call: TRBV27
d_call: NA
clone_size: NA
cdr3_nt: TGTGCCAGCACGGGAACAAAGGGTAAACAGTTCTTC
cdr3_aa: CASTGTKGKQFF

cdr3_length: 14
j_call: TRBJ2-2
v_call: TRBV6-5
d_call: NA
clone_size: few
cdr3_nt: TGTGCCAGCAAAGGTAGTCTTAACACCGGGGAGCTGTTTTTT
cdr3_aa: CASKGSLNTGELFF

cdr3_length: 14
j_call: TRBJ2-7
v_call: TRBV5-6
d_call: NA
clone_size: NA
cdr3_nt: TGTGCCAGCAGCGTGGGGACTGTTACCTACGAGCAGTACTTC
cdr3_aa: CASSVGTVTYEQYF

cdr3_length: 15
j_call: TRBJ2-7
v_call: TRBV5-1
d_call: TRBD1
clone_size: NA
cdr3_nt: TGCGCCAGCAGCTTGGACAGGGGATCCTCCTACGAGCAGTACTTC
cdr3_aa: CASSLDRGSSYEQYF

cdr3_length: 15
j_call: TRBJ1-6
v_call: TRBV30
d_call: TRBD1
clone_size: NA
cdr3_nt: TGTGCCTGGAGTCACAGGGGGATCTATAATTCACCCCTCCACTTT
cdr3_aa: CAWSHRGIYNSPLHF

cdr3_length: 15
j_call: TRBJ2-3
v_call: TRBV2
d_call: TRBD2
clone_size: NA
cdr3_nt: TGTGCCAGCAGCGCGACTAGCGGAGAACTAGATACGCAGTATTTT
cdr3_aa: CASSATSGELDTQYF

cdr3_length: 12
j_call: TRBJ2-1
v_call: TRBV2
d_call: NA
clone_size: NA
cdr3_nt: TGTGCCAGCAGTGAGACAGACAATGAGCAGTTCTTC
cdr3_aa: CASSETDNEQFF

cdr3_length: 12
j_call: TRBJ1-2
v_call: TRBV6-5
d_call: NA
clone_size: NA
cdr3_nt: TGTGCCAGCCCGAGGGGGGTCTATGGCTACACCTTC
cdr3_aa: CASPRGVYGYTF

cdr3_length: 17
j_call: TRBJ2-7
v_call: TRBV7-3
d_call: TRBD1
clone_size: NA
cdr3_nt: TGTGCCAGCAGCTTTGGGCCCGCAACAGGGGGAGTTTACGAGCAGTACTTC
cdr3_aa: CASSFGPATGGVYEQYF

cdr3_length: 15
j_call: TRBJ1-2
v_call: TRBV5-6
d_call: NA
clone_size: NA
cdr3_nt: TGTGCCAGCAGCTTGGGACCGGGACCTTTCTATGGCTACACCTTC
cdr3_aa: CASSLGPGPFYGYTF

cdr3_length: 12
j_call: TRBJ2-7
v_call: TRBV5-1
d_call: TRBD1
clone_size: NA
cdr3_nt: TGCGCCAGCAGCCCACAGGGGTACGAGCAGTACTTC
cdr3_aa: CASSPQGYEQYF

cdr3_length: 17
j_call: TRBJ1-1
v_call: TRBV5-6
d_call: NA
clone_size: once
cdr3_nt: TGTGCCAGCAGCTTGGGACAGGCCTCCCGAGTGAACACTGAAGCTTTCTTT
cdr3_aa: CASSLGQASRVNTEAFF

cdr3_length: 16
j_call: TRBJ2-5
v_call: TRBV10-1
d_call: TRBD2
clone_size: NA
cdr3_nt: TGCGCCAGCAGCCCGACTAGCGGGGGGACGCGTGGGACCCAGTACTTC
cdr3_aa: CASSPTSGGTRGTQYF

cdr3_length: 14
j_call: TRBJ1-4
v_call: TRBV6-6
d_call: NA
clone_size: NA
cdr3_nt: TGTGCCAGCAGACCTAGGGCAAGCAATGAAAAACTGTTTTTT
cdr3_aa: CASRPRASNEKLFF

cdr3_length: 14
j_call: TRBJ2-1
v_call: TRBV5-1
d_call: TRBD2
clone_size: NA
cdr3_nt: TGCGCCAGCAGCCAGGGACTAGCGGGGGGTGAGCAGTTCTTC
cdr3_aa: CASSQGLAGGEQFF

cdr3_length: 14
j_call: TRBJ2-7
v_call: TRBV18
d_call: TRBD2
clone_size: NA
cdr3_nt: TGTGCCAGCTCACCGGCGGGAGGGGGCCACGAGCAGTACTTC
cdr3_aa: CASSPAGGGHEQYF

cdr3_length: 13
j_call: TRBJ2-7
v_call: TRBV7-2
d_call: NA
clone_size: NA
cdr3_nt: TGTGCCAGCAGCTTAGCCCGGCAGTACGAGCAGTACTTC
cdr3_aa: CASSLARQYEQYF

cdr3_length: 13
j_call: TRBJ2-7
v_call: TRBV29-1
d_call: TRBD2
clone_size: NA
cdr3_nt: TGCAGCGTGGCGGGGGGGACCGGCTACGAGCAGTACTTC
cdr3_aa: CSVAGGTGYEQYF

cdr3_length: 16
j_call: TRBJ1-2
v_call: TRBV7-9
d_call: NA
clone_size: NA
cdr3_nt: TGTGCCAGCAGCCCCTCTGGGGCGGGGAAGGCGGCTGGCTACACCTTC
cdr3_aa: CASSPSGAGKAAGYTF